Following are 9 T cell receptor beta chains from one sample sequenced in a study of CD8 T cells in ankylosing spondylitis. TCRdb used MiXCR to reprocess the 5' RACE reads, holding one entry per CDR3 protein. Of about 800,000 distinct CDR3 sequences in the sample, about an eighth were seen once. Study-wide findings and caveats: A TCR beta motif of 7 or 8 highly homologous variants appeared characteristic of ankylosing spondylitis blood.

Their target antigens are unknown. Material for sequencing was blood, either unsorted or a sorted T cell fraction (not recorded which). The receptors were gathered from a male donor with ankylosing spondylitis.

This clonotype was seen only a few times. V gene TRBV15 combines with J gene TRBJ2-3; D is unclear. CDR1 is LNHNV and CDR2 is YYDKDF in the germline V gene (reference sequence). The CDR3 totals 12 residues. V was trimmed by 3 bases and J by 6 bases, leaving 7 bases between them. The CDR3 sequence: CATSRPGDTQYF. The CDR3 DNA reads as TGTGCCACCAGCAGGCCTGGGGATACGCAGTATTTT.

This clonotype was detected a few times. The chain uses TRBV10-3 and TRBJ2-1; possibly TRBD2 for D (7 bases). The V end lost 6 bases, the J end lost 10 bases, and 19 bases lay between the germline ends. Germline V gene sequence: CDR1 ENHRY, CDR2 SYGVKD. The CDR3 loop spans 14 amino acids. The CDR3 DNA reads TGTGCCATCAGCGCCCTGGGGGGGCCAGACGAGCAGTTCTTC. Translating gives CAISALGGPDEQFF.

This clonotype was found a few times. The V and J genes are TRBV12-3 or TRBV12-4 and TRBJ2-1; 7 nucleotides line up with TRBD2. There are 14 residues in the CDR3. V lost 7 bases, J lost 4 bases, and 7 bases stayed unmatched. The CDR3 DNA sequence: TGTGCCAGCAACAGACTAGCAAGATACAATGAGCAGTTCTTC. This sequence encodes CASNRLARYNEQFF.

This clonotype was seen ten or more times. The chain employs TRBV20-1 and TRBJ2-7, with a tentative D call TRBD1 (5 bases). The ends were cut back, 5 bases at V and 5 bases at J, with 16 bases in the middle. This CDR3 has 13 residues. Germline V gene data show CDR1 as DFQATT and CDR2 as SNEGSKA (reference sequence). The CDR3 reads CSADSPFTDEQYF. CDR3 sequence (DNA): TGCAGTGCTGACAGCCCGTTTACCGACGAGCAGTACTTC.

The chain combines TRBV7-2 with TRBJ1-1; D gene ambiguous. The CDR3 consists of 15 residues. Germline V gives CDR1 SGHTA, CDR2 FQGNSA. Trimming left V 0 bases short and J 0 bases short, with 8 bases between. This CDR3 is CASSLANSMNTEAFF. The CDR3 nucleotides are TGTGCCAGCAGCTTAGCAAACTCAATGAACACTGAAGCTTTCTTT.

This clonotype was seen a handful of times. The chain has TRBV5-1 and TRBJ2-2; TRBD1 aligns across 7 bases. J was trimmed by 0 bases and V by 3 bases; bases with no gene match: 5. The germline CDR1 and CDR2 sequences are SGHRS and YFSETQ. The CDR3 length is 16 residues. The CDR3, as DNA: TGCGCCAGCAGCTCCCAGGGGGTAGCGAACACCGGGGAGCTGTTTTTT. Protein product: CASSSQGVANTGELFF. Variable domain in full (rest from reference TRBV5-1 and TRBJ2-2): KAGVTQTPRYLIKTRGQQVTLSCSPISGHRSVSWYQQTPGQGLQFLFEYFSETQRNKGNFPGRFSGRQFSNSRSEMNVSTLELGDSALYLCASSSQGVANTGELFFGEGSRLTVL.

This rearrangement joins TRBV24-1 to TRBJ2-3, with D unresolved. V lost 3 bases and J lost 0, with 9 bases in between. CDR1 KGHDR and CDR2 SFDVKD come from the germline V gene. The CDR3 loop spans 15 amino acids. CDR3 nucleotides: TGTGCCACCAGTGATAGGGCAGCCAGCACAGATACGCAGTATTTT. Protein: CATSDRAASTDTQYF.

This clonotype was observed many times. The CDR3 reads CSARDGSIYGYTF. The CDR3 nucleotides are TGCAGCGCCCGGGACGGATCCATCTATGGCTACACCTTC. The chain employs TRBV29-1 and TRBJ1-2, with D possibly being TRBD1 (5 bases). Trimming removed 7 bases from V and 4 bases from J, with 16 bases in between. Germline V gene sequence: CDR1 SQVTM, CDR2 ANQGSEA. This CDR3 comprises 13 residues. Drawing the rest from reference TRBV29-1 and TRBJ1-2, the complete variable domain is SAVISQKPSRDICQRGTSLTIQCQVDSQVTMMFWYRQQPGQSLTLIATANQGSEATYESGFVIDKFPISRPNLTFSTLTVSNMSPEDSSIYLCSARDGSIYGYTFGSGTRLTVV.

This clonotype showed up many times. The chain recombines TRBV20-1 with TRBJ2-7; 7 bases match TRBD2. V trimming: 4 bases; J trimming: 2 bases; junction bases outside the gene matches: 8. CDR3 length equals 14 residues. Germline lookup yields CDR1 DFQATT and CDR2 SNEGSKA (reference sequence). The CDR3 sequence is CSAKRAGSTYEQYF. The CDR3 DNA reads TGCAGTGCTAAGAGAGCGGGATCGACCTACGAGCAGTACTTC.